This is a list of T cell receptor beta chains from one sample in a study of blood T cells in healthy people across ages. TCRdb passed the 5' RACE reads through MiXCR, listing each CDR3 protein once. This table has hundreds of thousands of distinct CDR3 sequences, under 80% appearing once. Sequenced: blood. These receptors were taken from a man younger than 40 in good health. Both conserved end residues are part of each CDR3. Each record gives: J gene, V gene, clone size, D gene, CDR3 DNA, CDR3 protein. D genes are given only for firm matches. Size values are once, few and many counts, or a class for expanded clones, and some rows have none.

J: TRBJ1-5
V: TRBV7-2
size: -
D: -
DNA: TGTGCCAGCAGCGCTAACGATCAGCCCCAGCATTTT
CDR3: CASSANDQPQHF

J: TRBJ2-3
V: TRBV7-2
size: few
D: -
DNA: TGTGCCAGCAGCTTTACAGGGCCAGATACGCAGTATTTT
CDR3: CASSFTGPDTQYF

J: TRBJ2-1
V: TRBV10-3
size: -
D: -
DNA: TGTGCCATCAGTGAGTGGGGGAGCTCCTACAATGAGCAGTTCTTC
CDR3: CAISEWGSSYNEQFF

J: TRBJ1-1
V: TRBV7-2
size: -
D: -
DNA: TGTGCCTGCAGCAAAGTGGGGGGGGCGGGGACTGAAGCTTTCTTT
CDR3: CACSKVGGAGTEAFF

J: TRBJ2-3
V: TRBV25-1
size: -
D: TRBD2
DNA: TGTGCCAGCAGTGAATGGGGAGGGGAGGACACAGATACGCAGTATTTT
CDR3: CASSEWGGEDTDTQYF

J: TRBJ2-1
V: TRBV6-5
size: few
D: TRBD2
DNA: TGTGCCAGCAGTCCCCTGGGACTACTGAACAATGAGCAGTTCTTC
CDR3: CASSPLGLLNNEQFF

J: TRBJ2-1
V: TRBV25-1
size: few
D: TRBD1
DNA: TGTGTCAGCAGTGAATTTGGGACAGGGGACAATGAGCAGTTCTTC
CDR3: CVSSEFGTGDNEQFF

J: TRBJ1-1
V: TRBV20-1
size: -
D: -
DNA: TGCAGTGCTAGCCGATCCACAGGGAGGGACACTGAAGCTTTCTTT
CDR3: CSASRSTGRDTEAFF

J: TRBJ2-7
V: TRBV9
size: -
D: TRBD2
DNA: TGTGCCAGCAGCGGACGGGACTACTCGCTCGAGCAGTACTTC
CDR3: CASSGRDYSLEQYF

J: TRBJ2-1
V: TRBV20-1
size: -
D: TRBD2
DNA: TGCAGTGCTAGCGGGGGGGGTACTTACAATGAGCAGTTCTTC
CDR3: CSASGGGTYNEQFF

J: TRBJ2-1
V: TRBV12-3/TRBV12-4
size: -
D: TRBD2
DNA: TGTGCCAGCAACAAATTAGCGGGGGCCCCCTACAATGAGCAGTTCTTC
CDR3: CASNKLAGAPYNEQFF

J: TRBJ1-5
V: TRBV7-3
size: many
D: -
DNA: TGTGCCAGCAGCTTAGAGATCGGGACACAGAATCAGCCCCAGCATTTT
CDR3: CASSLEIGTQNQPQHF

J: TRBJ2-4
V: TRBV6-2/TRBV6-3
size: -
D: -
DNA: TGTGCCAGCAGTTACTTGGAGTCGGGGGCCAAAAACATTCAGTACTTC
CDR3: CASSYLESGAKNIQYF

J: TRBJ2-7
V: TRBV6-1
size: -
D: -
DNA: TGTGCCAGCAGTGAAGGGGGCAGGGCCTACGAGCAGTACTTC
CDR3: CASSEGGRAYEQYF

J: TRBJ2-1
V: TRBV14
size: -
D: TRBD2
DNA: TGTGCCAGCAGCTACGTAGCGGGAGGTATGAATGAGCAGTTCTTC
CDR3: CASSYVAGGMNEQFF

J: TRBJ2-4
V: TRBV9
size: -
D: -
DNA: TGTGCCAGCTCGAACCAAAGGGGTGTCGGAGACATTCAGTACTTC
CDR3: CASSNQRGVGDIQYF

J: TRBJ2-5
V: TRBV4-3
size: -
D: TRBD2
DNA: TGCGCCAGCAGCCAAGTCGCTAGCGGGGGGTTCGAGACCCAGTACTTC
CDR3: CASSQVASGGFETQYF

J: TRBJ2-1
V: TRBV3-1
size: few
D: TRBD2
DNA: TGTGCCAGCAGCCAAGGGCGGGGGGGGTACAATGAGCAGTTCTTC
CDR3: CASSQGRGGYNEQFF

J: TRBJ2-7
V: TRBV14
size: -
D: TRBD1
DNA: TGTGCCAGCAGCCAAGGGACAGGGGCTTTATACGAGCAGTACTTC
CDR3: CASSQGTGALYEQYF

J: TRBJ2-1
V: TRBV12-3/TRBV12-4
size: -
D: -
DNA: TGTGCCAGCAGTTTATCTGGTTACAGACTTGCTGAGCTGTTCTTC
CDR3: CASSLSGYRLAELFF

J: TRBJ2-5
V: TRBV28
size: -
D: -
DNA: TGTGCCAGCAGTAGAGAGGGGTACCAAGAGACCCAGTACTTC
CDR3: CASSREGYQETQYF

J: TRBJ1-6
V: TRBV9
size: -
D: -
DNA: TGTGCCAGCAGCGTAGTAGCTGAACGGAACAATTCACCCCTCCACTTT
CDR3: CASSVVAERNNSPLHF

J: TRBJ1-1
V: TRBV25-1
size: -
D: -
DNA: TGTGCCAGCAGTCGAGGGAGAACCGCCAACACTGAAGCTTTCTTT
CDR3: CASSRGRTANTEAFF

J: TRBJ2-7
V: TRBV20-1
size: many
D: -
DNA: TGCAGTGCTAGAGATCTCAGGTCCCACGAGCAGTACTTC
CDR3: CSARDLRSHEQYF

J: TRBJ2-7
V: TRBV3-1
size: -
D: -
DNA: TGTGCCAGCAGCCAAGAGGAGGCAGGCTACGAGCAGTACTTC
CDR3: CASSQEEAGYEQYF

J: TRBJ2-7
V: TRBV20-1
size: -
D: -
DNA: TGCAGTGCGAGGGGAGAGGGGGTAATCGAGCAGTACTTC
CDR3: CSARGEGVIEQYF

J: TRBJ1-2
V: TRBV6-5
size: -
D: -
DNA: TGTGCCAGCAGTTACAGCAATGGATTTACAGTTAACTATGGCTACACCTTC
CDR3: CASSYSNGFTVNYGYTF

J: TRBJ2-4
V: TRBV29-1
size: -
D: -
DNA: TGCAGCGTTGAAGCCGGATACAATGAGCAGTACTTC
CDR3: CSVEAGYNEQYF

J: TRBJ2-6
V: TRBV27
size: -
D: -
DNA: TGTGCCACCAAAATCCCTGGGGCCAACGTCCTGACTTTC
CDR3: CATKIPGANVLTF

J: TRBJ1-2
V: TRBV2
size: few
D: -
DNA: TGTGCCAGCAAAGACTATGGCTACACCTTC
CDR3: CASKDYGYTF

J: TRBJ2-3
V: TRBV27
size: -
D: TRBD2
DNA: TGTGCCAGCAGTTTATTGCGAGAGGGGACTAGCGCGCGGGTAACGCAGTATTTT
CDR3: CASSLLREGTSARVTQYF